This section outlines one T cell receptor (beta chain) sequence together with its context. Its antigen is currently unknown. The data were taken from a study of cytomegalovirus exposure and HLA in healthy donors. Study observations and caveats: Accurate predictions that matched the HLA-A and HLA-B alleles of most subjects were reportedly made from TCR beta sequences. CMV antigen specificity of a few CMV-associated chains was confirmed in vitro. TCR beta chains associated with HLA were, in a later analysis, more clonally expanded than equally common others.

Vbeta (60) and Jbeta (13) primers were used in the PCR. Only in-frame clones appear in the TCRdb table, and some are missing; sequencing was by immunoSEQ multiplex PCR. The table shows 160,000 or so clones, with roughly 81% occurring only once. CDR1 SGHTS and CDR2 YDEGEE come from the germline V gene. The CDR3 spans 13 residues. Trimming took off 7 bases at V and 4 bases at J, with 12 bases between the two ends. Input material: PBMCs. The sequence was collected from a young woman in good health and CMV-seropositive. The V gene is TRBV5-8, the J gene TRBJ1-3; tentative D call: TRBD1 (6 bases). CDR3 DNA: TGTGCCAGCGGTTCAGGGGTCGGAAACACCATATATTTT. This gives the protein CASGSGVGNTIYF.